The source of this T cell receptor (beta chain) is a study of regulatory T cells in long-lasting Graves disease. For TCR beta, libraries came from iRepertoire HTBI primers and Arm-PCR of CDR3 regions. One entry per CDR3 protein, called by TCRdb with MiXCR from the multiplex PCR reads. Found here are roughly 610,000 distinct CDR3 sequences, roughly 16% of them singletons; the top ten hold about 17%. A remark on this clonotype: Antigen unknown.

Regarding time point: newly diagnosed GD, antithyroid drugs for less than 3 months. Extracted PBMC RNA gave rise to the TCR library. Broader study findings: Persistent disease preferred TRBV28, TRBJ1-2 and TRBJ2-5. The TCR repertoire of persistent Graves' patients was less diverse than that of newly diagnosed ones.

Trimming stripped 2 bases from V and 4 bases from J, with 9 bases between. CDR1 is LGHDT and CDR2 is YNNKEL in the germline V gene (reference sequence). This CDR3 spans 13 amino acids. The same data also went into a second study, on T cells in Graves' hyperthyroidism and ophthalmopathy. That report notes: Diagnoses were established using clinical symptoms, serum thyroxine and TRAb, thyroid ultrasound and orbital computed tomography.

Material: peripheral blood mononuclear cells (PBMCs), obtained at new diagnosis, from a patient treated with antithyroid drugs. The rearrangement uses TRBV3-1 and TRBJ2-7; D unresolved. This TCR came from a woman aged 25 to 39 with Graves disease. The CDR3 DNA reads as TGTGCCAGCAGCCAATCGCATGGATACGAGCAGTACTTC. It codes for CASSQSHGYEQYF.